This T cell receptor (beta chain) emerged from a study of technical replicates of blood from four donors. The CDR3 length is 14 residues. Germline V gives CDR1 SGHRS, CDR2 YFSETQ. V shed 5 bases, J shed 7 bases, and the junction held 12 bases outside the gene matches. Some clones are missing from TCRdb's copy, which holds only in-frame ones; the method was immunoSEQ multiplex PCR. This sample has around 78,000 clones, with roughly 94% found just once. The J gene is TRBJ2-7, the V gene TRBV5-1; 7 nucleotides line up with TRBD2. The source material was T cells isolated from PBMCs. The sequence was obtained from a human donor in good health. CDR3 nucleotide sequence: TGCGCCAGCAGAGTGGGAGGGCCGATGGGGGAGCAGTACTTC. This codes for CASRVGGPMGEQYF.